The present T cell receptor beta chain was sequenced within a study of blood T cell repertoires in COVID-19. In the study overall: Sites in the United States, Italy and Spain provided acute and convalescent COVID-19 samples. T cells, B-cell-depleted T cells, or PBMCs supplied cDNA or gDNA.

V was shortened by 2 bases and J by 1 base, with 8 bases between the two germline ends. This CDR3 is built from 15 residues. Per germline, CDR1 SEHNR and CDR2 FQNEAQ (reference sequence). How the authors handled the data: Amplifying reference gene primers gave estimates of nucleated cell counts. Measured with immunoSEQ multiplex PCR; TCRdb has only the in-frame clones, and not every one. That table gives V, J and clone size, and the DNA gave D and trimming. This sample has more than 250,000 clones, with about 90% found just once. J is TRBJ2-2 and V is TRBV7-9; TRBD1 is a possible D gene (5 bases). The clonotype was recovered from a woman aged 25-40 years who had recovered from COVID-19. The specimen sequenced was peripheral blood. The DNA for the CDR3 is TGTGCCAGCAGCTTACAGGGAATGAACACCGGGGAGCTGTTTTTT. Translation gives CASSLQGMNTGELFF. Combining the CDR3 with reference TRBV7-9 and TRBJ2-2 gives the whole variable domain DTGVSQNPRHKITKRGQNVTFRCDPISEHNRLYWYRQTLGQGPEFLTYFQNEAQLEKSRLLSDRFSAERPKGSFSTLEIQRTEQGDSAMYLCASSLQGMNTGELFFGEGSRLTVL.